This T cell receptor beta chain was sequenced during a study of identical twins (dated by TCRdb to 2016 to 2018). For the wider study: The study deep-sequenced TCR alpha and beta repertoires from monozygotic twins, unrelated adults of various ages and cord blood to test whether fetal clonotypes persist. To rule out contamination, the twin experiments were replicated at different times with different library preparation protocols. Paper-wide results and their limitations: Compared with coincidental sharing between unrelated individuals, out-of-frame TCR alpha sequences shared between twins had an excess of sequences with low generation probability. In beta out-of-frame sequences, excess twin sharing was weaker, because having fewer shared sequences lowered the signal-to-noise ratio. In monozygotic twins, recombination models systematically underestimated out-of-frame TCR alpha sharing, but the models matched the sharing seen between unrelated individuals. Invariant T cells such as MAIT and iNKT could partly confound zero-insertion analyses, although diverse VJ usage argued against such confounding for most clonotypes. Because the same donors could not be followed over many years, the conclusions depended on cross-sectional statistical analysis. Abundant cord blood beta clonotypes had fewer insertions, young adult naive repertoires showed a similar but weaker trend, and memory repertoires showed no such trend.

As concerns this clonotype: No cognate antigen has been identified for it. One base away there is no much larger clone; base qualities are not given.

The library came from 5' RACE. TCRdb shows the sequencer as Illumina HiSeq 2000. Template switching added a universal primer binding site, and the final cDNA carried a unique molecular identifier that allowed TCR cDNA molecules to be counted accurately. First-strand cDNA for TCR alpha and beta chains was synthesized from specific primers in the conserved constant-segment region. Each cDNA library was double barcoded, with a SMART-Mk sample barcode plus Illumina barcodes, to control for contamination. TruSeq adapter sequences, together with Illumina sample barcodes, were added in two successive PCR steps. The Illumina HiSeq platform was used with custom primers to sequence TCR alpha and beta cDNA libraries. Turning to the authors' computational methods: Unique molecular identifiers were extracted from raw reads with MiGEC, and CDR3 positions were determined with MiXCR. Recombination models were inferred per individual with the repgenHMM and IGoR tools using an EM algorithm. The analysis of shared clonotypes was done with the tcR package in R, with sharing normalized by the product of cloneset sizes. To study raw recombination free of thymic and clonal selection effects, out-of-frame nonproductive sequences were analyzed. The raw public reads went through TCRdb reprocessing: fastp at Q25, MiXCR clone calling, in-frame beta chains kept. CDR3 protein sequences are deduplicated, and each keeps its most common genes and DNA. V and J calls and clone size were set by TCRdb, not the authors. The sample table holds 500,000 or so distinct CDR3 sequences, of which roughly an eighth were seen once. The ten largest clones represent approximately 0.98% of the sample.

Every donor was a healthy Caucasian. Three pairs of female monozygotic twins, all aged about 18 to 29 years, made up the twin cohort. Positive isolation kits from Invitrogen were used to isolate the CD4+ and CD8+ T cell populations. Including the terminal cysteine and phenylalanine, the CDR3 comprises 15 residues. The sequence is cut down to CDR3 DNA, 45 bases in frame from base 1. The trim is 0 bases for V and 7 bases for J, with a gap of 17 bases between the germline ends. Reading the germline V gene gives CDR1 SGHRS and CDR2 YFSETQ. A further study also used this sample, focusing on yellow fever vaccine responses in identical twins. Drawing on the second study: According to the authors, the vaccine-induced T cell response in identical twins seemed to be partly convergent and partly specific to each individual. The study precisely tracked vaccine-responding T cell clones in identical twins.

This receptor was obtained from a woman aged 18 to 35 in good health. The source material was CD4+ T cells sorted from blood. The chain uses TRBV5-1 and TRBJ2-7; the D gene lacks a confident call. The DNA sequence follows: TGCGCCAGCAGCTTGGGAGGCTTCGGTGACAAAGAGCAGTACTTC. Its protein product is CASSLGGFGDKEQYF.